The 28 T cell receptor beta chains in this list originate from one sample, sequenced in a study of PD-1 blockade in classical Hodgkin lymphoma. Exposure to brentuximab vedotin varied, and each patient had relapsed following autologous stem cell transplantation. Magnetic negative selection was used to purify CD4+ T cells from thawed PBMCs. Clones were sequenced by immunoSEQ multiplex PCR, and TCRdb holds only the in-frame ones, with some missing. The sample has some 7,000 clones, around four fifths seen once. The starting material was CD4+ T cells from blood, obtained at baseline. These receptors originate from a human donor with classical Hodgkin lymphoma.

This rearrangement joins TRBV10-3 to TRBJ2-2; possibly TRBD2 for D (6 bases). The CDR3 runs to 16 residues. Per the germline V gene, CDR1 is ENHRY and CDR2 is SYGVKD. V lost 3 bases and J 2 bases, leaving 13 bases between the germline ends. The DNA of the CDR3 is TGTGCCATCAGTGACCCGGCGGGGTACAACACCGGGGAGCTGTTTTTT. This translates into CAISDPAGYNTGELFF.

This chain's CDR3 is CASSLTQGANGYTF. As DNA, the CDR3 is TGTGCCAGCAGCTTAACTCAGGGGGCAAATGGCTACACCTTC. V gene TRBV7-9 combines with J gene TRBJ1-2; 8 nucleotides agree with TRBD1. The CDR3 totals 14 residues. Germline CDR1 is SEHNR and CDR2 is FQNEAQ (reference sequence). V trimming: 2 bases; J trimming: 6 bases; junction bases outside the gene matches: 5.

This sequence joins TRBV11-3 and TRBJ2-3; unclear D gene. Deletions cut 0 bases from V and 5 bases from J, with 9 bases between. The germline CDR1 and CDR2 sequences are SGHNT and YENEEA. This CDR3 has 14 residues. The CDR3 loop is CASSLDGNKDTQYF. DNA for the CDR3: TGTGCCAGCAGCTTAGATGGGAATAAAGATACGCAGTATTTT.

This chain uses TRBV28 with TRBJ1-1; no reliable D call. Trimming took 2 bases from V and 11 from J, leaving 12 bases between them. The CDR3 is made up of 12 amino acids. Germline V gives CDR1 MDHEN, CDR2 SYDVKM. The CDR3 protein is CASSLQLTGAFF. The CDR3 region has the DNA TGTGCCAGCAGTTTACAGCTTACGGGGGCTTTCTTT. The full variable domain, its missing parts supplied by reference TRBV28 and TRBJ1-1, is DVKVTQSSRYLVKRTGEKVFLECVQDMDHENMFWYRQDPGLGLRLIYFSYDVKMKEKGDIPEGYSVSREKKERFSLILESASTNQTSMYLCASSLQLTGAFFGQGTRLTVV.

The genes are TRBV6-5 and TRBJ2-7, with 10 bases identical to TRBD1. The V gene's germline CDR1 is MNHEY and CDR2 SVGAGI. After removal of 7 bases from V and 7 bases from J, the junction contained 7 bases not matched to a gene. The CDR3 consists of 13 residues. CDR3: CASTGQGKREQYF. For the CDR3, the DNA is TGTGCCAGCACGGGACAGGGGAAGAGGGAGCAGTACTTC.

The chain couples TRBV7-2 to TRBJ2-2; D is ambiguous. V lost 1 base and J 4 bases, leaving 10 bases between the germline ends. This CDR3 has 15 residues. Germline loops: CDR1 SGHTA, CDR2 FQGNSA. CDR3 loop: CASSLVLMVTGELFF. DNA for the CDR3: TGTGCCAGCAGCTTAGTCCTAATGGTCACCGGGGAGCTGTTTTTT.

This rearrangement joins TRBV5-4 to TRBJ1-4, with TRBD1 identical over 9 bases. V shed 3 bases and J 3 bases; nucleotides not matched to a gene: 6. CDR1 is SGHNT and CDR2 is YYREEE in the germline V gene (reference sequence). CDR3 length: 16 residues. CDR3 in amino acids: CASSYTGGAANEKLFF. For the CDR3, the DNA is TGTGCCAGCAGCTATACAGGGGGCGCAGCTAATGAAAAACTGTTTTTT.

This clone was detected a few times. The rearrangement links TRBV4-1 to TRBJ2-5; 14 bases align to TRBD2. Germline V gene lookup returns CDR1 MGHRA and CDR2 YSYEKL. CDR3 length: 16 amino acids. The V gene end was trimmed by 5 bases and the J gene end by 5 bases; junction bases not matched to a gene: 7. The CDR3 DNA reads TGCGCCAGCAGCAACCGACTAGCGGGAGGGATGGAGACCCAGTACTTC. It codes for CASSNRLAGGMETQYF.

This clone has a handful of counts. The chain has TRBV2 and TRBJ1-3; D not resolved. This CDR3 comprises 12 residues. Germline CDR1 and CDR2: SNHLY and FYNNEI. V was cut by 6 bases and J by 3 bases, with 6 bases left in between. The CDR3 spells CASRGDGNTIYF. CDR3 bases: TGTGCCAGCAGGGGCGATGGAAACACCATATATTTT.

The CDR3 DNA reads as TGCGCCAGCAGCCCCGGGCCACTAGATCAGCCCCAGCATTTT. Its translation is CASSPGPLDQPQHF. The J gene is TRBJ1-5, the V gene TRBV5-1; unclear D gene. The germline CDR1 and CDR2 sequences are SGHRS and YFSETQ. The CDR3 loop spans 14 amino acids. Trimming removed 4 bases at V and 5 bases at J, with 13 bases between.

This chain joins TRBV7-9 and TRBJ1-1; D may be TRBD1 (6 bases). The CDR3 contains 15 residues. CDR1 SEHNR and CDR2 FQNEAQ come from the germline V gene (reference sequence). V was shortened by 2 bases and J by 5 bases, with 15 bases between the two germline ends. CDR3 region: CASSLRQVGTTEAFF. DNA for the CDR3: TGTGCCAGCAGCTTACGACAGGTGGGCACTACTGAAGCTTTCTTT.

The genes are TRBV9 and TRBJ2-7; 9 nucleotides line up with TRBD1. The CDR3 contains 13 residues. Germline V lookup: CDR1 SGDLS, CDR2 YYNGEE. V was pared by 8 bases and J by 3 bases, with 6 bases of the junction left unmatched. CDR3 in amino acids: CARTGTGYYEQYF. The CDR3 region has the DNA TGTGCCAGGACCGGGACAGGGTACTACGAGCAGTACTTC. The whole variable domain, remainder taken from reference TRBV9 and TRBJ2-7, is DSGVTQTPKHLITATGQRVTLRCSPRSGDLSVYWYQQSLDQGLQFLIQYYNGEERAKGNILERFSAQQFPDLHSELNLSSLELGDSALYFCARTGTGYYEQYFGPGTRLTVT.

The genes are TRBV7-9 and TRBJ1-2; possibly TRBD1 for D (5 bases). The CDR3 is made up of 12 amino acids. Germline V CDR1 and CDR2: SEHNR, FQNEAQ (reference sequence). V gave up 3 bases and J gave up 5 bases, with 7 bases separating them. CDR3 residues: CASSFEGYGYTF. DNA of the CDR3: TGTGCCAGCAGCTTTGAGGGGTATGGCTACACCTTC.

The chain combines TRBV10-3 with TRBJ2-1, with D uncertain. V dropped 10 bases and J dropped 2 bases, with 9 bases sitting between them. The CDR3 length is 12 residues. The V gene's germline CDR1 is ENHRY and CDR2 SYGVKD. CDR3: CATLQPYNEQFF. CDR3 DNA: TGTGCCACCCTCCAGCCCTACAATGAGCAGTTCTTC.

The CDR3 is CAVKGGFSYNEQFF. The CDR3, as DNA: TGTGCGGTAAAAGGGGGTTTCTCCTACAATGAGCAGTTCTTC. The V and J genes are TRBV2 and TRBJ2-1; maybe TRBD1 (6 bases). Germline V gene data show CDR1 as SNHLY and CDR2 as FYNNEI. The CDR3 is 14 residues long.

The genes are TRBV19 and TRBJ1-3; TRBD1 matches 10 bases. The CDR3 spans 17 residues. V was pared by 9 bases and J by 3 bases, with 14 bases of the junction left unmatched. Germline V gene sequence: CDR1 LNHDA, CDR2 SQIVND (reference sequence). The CDR3 coding sequence is TGTGCCAGCAGACCGGGACAGGGGACGTTGATTGGAAACACCATATATTTT. Protein: CASRPGQGTLIGNTIYF.

The table lists this clone with a few counts. V gene TRBV19 combines with J gene TRBJ2-3, with 10 nucleotides matching TRBD1. This CDR3 has 16 residues. The germline V gene encodes CDR1 LNHDA and CDR2 SQIVND (reference sequence). With 6 bases clipped from V and 2 bases from J, the junction kept 8 bases outside the gene matches. CDR3: CASSPSGTGATDTQYF. DNA of the CDR3: TGTGCCAGTAGCCCATCCGGGACAGGGGCCACAGATACGCAGTATTTT.

The chain carries TRBV2 and TRBJ1-2, with TRBD1 as a possible D gene (5 bases). Trimming shortened V by 5 bases and J by 1 base, and 8 bases separated the two germline ends. Germline CDR1 reads SNHLY; CDR2 reads FYNNEI. CDR3 size: 13 residues. The CDR3 here is CASSQDINYGYTF. In nucleotides, the CDR3 is TGTGCCAGCAGTCAGGACATTAACTATGGCTACACCTTC. The entire variable domain, with the rest obtained from reference TRBV2 and TRBJ1-2, is as follows: EPEVTQTPSHQVTQMGQEVILRCVPISNHLYFYWYRQILGQKVEFLVSFYNNEISEKSEIFDDQFSVERPDGSNFTLKIRSTKLEDSAMYFCASSQDINYGYTFGSGTRLTVV.

This rearrangement joins TRBV19 to TRBJ1-6; maybe TRBD1 (6 bases). Trimming stripped 7 bases from V and 4 bases from J, with 11 bases between. This CDR3 region has 14 residues. The germline V gene encodes CDR1 LNHDA and CDR2 SQIVND (reference sequence). In DNA, the CDR3 is TGTGCCAGTACCGGAGGACAGTATAATTCACCCCTCCACTTT. This gives the protein CASTGGQYNSPLHF.

The rearrangement links TRBV6-5 to TRBJ2-7; D perhaps matches TRBD2 (5 bases). Germline assignment: CDR1 MNHEY and CDR2 SVGAGI. The CDR3 loop spans 15 amino acids. V was pared by 2 bases and J by 3 bases, with 14 bases between. In DNA, the CDR3 is TGTGCCAGCAGTTACGAGGCGGGCCGAAACTACGAGCAGTACTTC. As protein: CASSYEAGRNYEQYF.

This chain joins TRBV9 and TRBJ2-3; maybe TRBD1 (5 bases). Trimming shortened V by 0 bases and J by 0 bases, and 17 bases separated the two germline ends. Germline V gene data show CDR1 as SGDLS and CDR2 as YYNGEE. The CDR3 has 18 residues. The CDR3 protein is CASSVDFDSRTSTDTQYF. CDR3 nucleotides: TGTGCCAGCAGCGTAGATTTTGACAGTAGAACTAGCACAGATACGCAGTATTTT.

This chain connects TRBV5-6 to TRBJ1-2; D ambiguous. Germline V CDR1 and CDR2: SGHDT, YYEEEE. Trimming cost V 0 bases and J 5 bases, with 11 bases left between them. The CDR3 spans 14 residues. Written as DNA, the CDR3 is TGTGCCAGCAGCTTGGGGGGTTTGGGTTATGGCTACACCTTC. It codes for CASSLGGLGYGYTF.

This clone was seen more than once but under ten times. CDR3 sequence: CASSHEGGVGGYTF. The DNA for the CDR3 is TGTGCCAGCAGCCACGAAGGCGGAGTGGGTGGCTACACCTTC. The gene calls are TRBV5-5 and TRBJ1-2; the D is unclear. Germline loops: CDR1 SGHKS, CDR2 YYEKEE (reference sequence). V lost 4 bases to trimming and J lost 7 bases, with 17 bases between them. CDR3 length: 14 residues. The full variable domain, its missing parts supplied by reference TRBV5-5 and TRBJ1-2, is DAGVTQSPTHLIKTRGQQVTLRCSPISGHKSVSWYQQVLGQGPQFIFQYYEKEERGRGNFPDRFSARQFPNYSSELNVNALLLGDSALYLCASSHEGGVGGYTFGSGTRLTVV.

This clone was counted only a few times. The rearrangement joins TRBV11-2 to TRBJ1-5, with D unresolved. The CDR3 contains 13 residues. Germline-derived CDR1 and CDR2 are SGHAT and FQNNGV. V lost 2 bases to trimming and J lost 3 bases, with 5 bases between them. CDR3 amino acids: CASSLRANQPQHF. The CDR3 region has the DNA TGTGCCAGCAGCTTAAGGGCCAATCAGCCCCAGCATTTT.

The rearrangement links TRBV4-1 to TRBJ1-4; a possible D gene is TRBD1 (5 bases). The V end was cut by 0 bases, the J end by 7 bases, with 12 bases between. This CDR3 is 15 amino acids long. Germline-derived CDR1 and CDR2 are MGHRA and YSYEKL. The CDR3 region has the DNA TGCGCCAGCAGCCAAGAGGGACGAGGGGTTGAAAAACTGTTTTTT. It yields the protein CASSQEGRGVEKLFF.

The rearrangement uses TRBV5-1 and TRBJ2-7, with 10 bases fitting TRBD2. The germline CDR1 and CDR2 sequences are SGHRS and YFSETQ. This CDR3 has 15 residues. V lost 1 base and J lost 5; bases outside the gene matches: 6. CDR3 sequence (DNA): TGCGCCAGCAGCTTGATCGGGACTAGCGCAGACGAGCAGTACTTC. Translated: CASSLIGTSADEQYF. Together with reference TRBV5-1 and TRBJ2-7, the CDR3 gives the full variable domain: KAGVTQTPRYLIKTRGQQVTLSCSPISGHRSVSWYQQTPGQGLQFLFEYFSETQRNKGNFPGRFSGRQFSNSRSEMNVSTLELGDSALYLCASSLIGTSADEQYFGPGTRLTVT.

The rearrangement joins TRBV5-1 to TRBJ2-3; D might be TRBD1 or TRBD2, each matching 5 bases. Germline assignment: CDR1 SGHRS and CDR2 YFSETQ. This CDR3 is 15 amino acids long. V was trimmed by 1 base and J by 8 bases, leaving 17 bases between them. The DNA for the CDR3 is TGCGCCAGCAGCTTGTTCGAGCAGAGTGGGGGTACGCAGTATTTT. This gives the protein CASSLFEQSGGTQYF.

The V gene is TRBV7-6, the J gene TRBJ2-5; D possibly corresponds to TRBD2 (6 bases). Germline V lookup: CDR1 SGHVS, CDR2 FNYEAQ. The CDR3 consists of 15 residues. Trimming removed 2 bases at V and 2 bases at J, with 12 bases between. The CDR3 DNA sequence: TGTGCCAGCAGCTTATACCGGGAGAAGCAAGAGACCCAGTACTTC. Amino acids: CASSLYREKQETQYF.